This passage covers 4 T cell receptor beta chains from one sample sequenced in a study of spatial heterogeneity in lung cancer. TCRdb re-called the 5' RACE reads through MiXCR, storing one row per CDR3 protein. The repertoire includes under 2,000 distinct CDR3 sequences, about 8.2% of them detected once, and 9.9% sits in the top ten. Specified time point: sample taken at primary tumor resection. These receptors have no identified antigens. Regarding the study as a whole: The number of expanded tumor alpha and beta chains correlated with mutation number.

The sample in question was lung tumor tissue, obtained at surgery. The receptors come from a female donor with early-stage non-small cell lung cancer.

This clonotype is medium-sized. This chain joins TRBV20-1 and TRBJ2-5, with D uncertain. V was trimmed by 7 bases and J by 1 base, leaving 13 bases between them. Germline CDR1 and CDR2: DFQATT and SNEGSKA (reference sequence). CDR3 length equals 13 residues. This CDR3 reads CSVPTKPQETQYF. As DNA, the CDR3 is TGCAGTGTCCCCACGAAACCCCAAGAGACCCAGTACTTC.

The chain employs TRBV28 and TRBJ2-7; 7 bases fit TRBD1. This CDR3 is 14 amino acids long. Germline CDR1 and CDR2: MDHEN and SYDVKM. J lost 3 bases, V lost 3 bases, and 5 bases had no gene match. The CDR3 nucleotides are TGTGCCAGCAGTTTGTTCCCAGGGGGCTACGAGCAGTACTTC. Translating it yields CASSLFPGGYEQYF.

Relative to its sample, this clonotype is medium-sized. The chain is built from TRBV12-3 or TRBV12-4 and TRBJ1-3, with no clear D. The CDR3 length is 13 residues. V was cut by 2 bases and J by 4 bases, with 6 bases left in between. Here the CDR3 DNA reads TGTGCCAGCAGTTTACGTGGAGGAAACACCATATATTTT. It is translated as CASSLRGGNTIYF.

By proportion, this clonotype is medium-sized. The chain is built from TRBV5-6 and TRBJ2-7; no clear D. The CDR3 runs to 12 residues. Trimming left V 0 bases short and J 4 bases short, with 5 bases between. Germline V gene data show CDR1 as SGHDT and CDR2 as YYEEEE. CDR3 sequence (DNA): TGTGCCAGCAGCTTGGACGATTACGAGCAGTACTTC. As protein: CASSLDDYEQYF. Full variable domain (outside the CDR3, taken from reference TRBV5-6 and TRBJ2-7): DAGVTQSPTHLIKTRGQQVTLRCSPKSGHDTVSWYQQALGQGPQFIFQYYEEEERQRGNFPDRFSGHQFPNYSSELNVNALLLGDSALYLCASSLDDYEQYFGPGTRLTVT.